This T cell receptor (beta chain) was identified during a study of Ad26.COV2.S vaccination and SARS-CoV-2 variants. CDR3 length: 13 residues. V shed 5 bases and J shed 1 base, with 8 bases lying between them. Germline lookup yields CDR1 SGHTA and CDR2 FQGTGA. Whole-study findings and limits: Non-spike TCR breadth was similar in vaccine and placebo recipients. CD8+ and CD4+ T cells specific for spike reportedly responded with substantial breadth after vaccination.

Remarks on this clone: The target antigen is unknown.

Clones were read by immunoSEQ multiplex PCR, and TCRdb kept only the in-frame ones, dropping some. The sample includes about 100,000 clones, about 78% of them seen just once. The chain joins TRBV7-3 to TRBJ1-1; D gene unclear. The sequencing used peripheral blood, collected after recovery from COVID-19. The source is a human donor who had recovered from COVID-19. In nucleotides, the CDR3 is TGTGCCAGCAGCCGCCAGGCGAACACTGAAGCTTTCTTT. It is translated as CASSRQANTEAFF.